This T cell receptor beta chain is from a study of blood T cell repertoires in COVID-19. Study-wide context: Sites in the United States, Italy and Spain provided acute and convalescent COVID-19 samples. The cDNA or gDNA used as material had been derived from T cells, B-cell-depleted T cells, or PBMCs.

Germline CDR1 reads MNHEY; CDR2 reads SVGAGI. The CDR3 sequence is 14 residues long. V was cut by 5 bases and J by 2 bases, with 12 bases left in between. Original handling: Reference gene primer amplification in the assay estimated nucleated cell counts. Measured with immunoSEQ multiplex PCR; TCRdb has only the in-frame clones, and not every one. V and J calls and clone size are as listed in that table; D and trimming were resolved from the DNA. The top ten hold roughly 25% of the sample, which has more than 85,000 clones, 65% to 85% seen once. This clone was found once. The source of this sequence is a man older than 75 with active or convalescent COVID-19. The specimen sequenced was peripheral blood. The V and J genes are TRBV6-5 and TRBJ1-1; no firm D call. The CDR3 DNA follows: TGTGCCAGCAGTAGCCTACCAGGTAACACTGAAGCTTTCTTT. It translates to CASSSLPGNTEAFF.